Sequencing of this TCR beta chain was carried out in a study of OX40 agonist ivuxolimab in advanced cancers. Across the whole study: The dose-escalation group included hepatocellular carcinoma, melanoma, renal cell carcinoma and head and neck cancer.

This clone was picked up a small number of times. Its cognate antigen is unknown. Libraries were prepared by immunoSEQ multiplex PCR; TCRdb keeps only in-frame clonotypes and omits some of them. Of 95,000 to 150,000 clones listed, roughly 95% were seen once; the top ten hold more than 0.15%. V lost 1 base, J lost 8 bases, and 8 bases lay in between. In germline, CDR1 is MNHNS, CDR2 SASEGT. The CDR3 covers 12 residues. General study results and limits: The authors also found low normalized T-cell clonal expansion in some nonresponders. Blood T cells, both CD4+ and CD8+, expanded clonally by week 6 at 0.1 to 3.0 mg/kg.

The genes are TRBV6-1 and TRBJ1-2, with D uncertain. This receptor was obtained from an adult with an advanced solid tumor such as melanoma, head and neck, liver or kidney cancer. The source was CD4+ or CD8+ T cells sorted from blood, collected in a trial of the OX40 agonist ivuxolimab. This chain's CDR3 is CASSEVGRGYTF. The CDR3 coding sequence is TGTGCCAGCAGTGAAGTAGGGAGAGGCTACACCTTC.